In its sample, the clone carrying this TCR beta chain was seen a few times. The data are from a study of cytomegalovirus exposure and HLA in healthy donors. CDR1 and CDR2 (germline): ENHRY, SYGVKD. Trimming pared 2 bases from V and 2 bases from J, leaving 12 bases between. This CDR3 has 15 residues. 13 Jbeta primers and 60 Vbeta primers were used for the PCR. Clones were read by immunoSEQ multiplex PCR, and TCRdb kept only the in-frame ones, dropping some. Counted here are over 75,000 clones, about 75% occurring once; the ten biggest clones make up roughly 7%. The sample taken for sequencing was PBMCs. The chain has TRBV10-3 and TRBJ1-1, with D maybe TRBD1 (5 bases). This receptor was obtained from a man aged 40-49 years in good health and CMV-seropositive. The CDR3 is CAISETGRLNTEAFF. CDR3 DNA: TGTGCCATCAGTGAGACAGGACGGTTAAACACTGAAGCTTTCTTT.